Below, one T cell receptor (beta chain) is given with its context. The antigen is not known. This entry comes from a study of T cell responses to AZD1222 COVID-19 vaccine. Background on the study: It was second doses at about 4 or about 12 weeks that were pooled.

Overall study findings and caveats: Unmutated regions of variants are reportedly targeted by nearly half of spike-specific TCRs.

The assay was immunoSEQ multiplex PCR, and TCRdb's table has in-frame clones only and misses some. The data hold about 160,000 clones, with 88% observed a single time. Trimming pared 2 bases from V and 0 bases from J, leaving 10 bases between. The CDR3 has 15 residues. Looked up from germline, CDR1 is SGHTA and CDR2 is FQGNSA. Sequenced here: peripheral blood, sampled on day 0 of AZD1222 vaccination. The genes are TRBV7-2 and TRBJ1-1; no definite D call. This TCR came from an adult in good health. CDR3 sequence (DNA): TGTGCCAGCAGCTTAAACCCCCACATGAACACTGAAGCTTTCTTT. Protein product: CASSLNPHMNTEAFF.